A single TCR beta chain is shown here with its context. Under the authors' procedure: Scientists estimated how many nucleated cells there were by amplifying reference gene primers. Profiling relied on immunoSEQ multiplex PCR, and the TCRdb table lists in-frame clones only, not all of them. V and J calls and clone size are as listed in that table; D and trimming were resolved from the DNA. This repertoire shows more than 25,000 clones, 80% to 90% found once; its top ten account for approximately 25%. The entry originates in a study of blood T cell repertoires in COVID-19. Study-wide background: Samples came from the United States, Italy and Spain, spanning acute and convalescent COVID-19. T cells, B-cell-depleted T cells, or PBMCs supplied cDNA or gDNA.

This CDR3 has 14 amino acids. Trimming shortened V by 0 bases and J by 1 base, and 8 bases separated the two germline ends. Germline CDR1 and CDR2: SGHDT and YYEEEE. The sequenced material came from peripheral blood. J is TRBJ2-7 and V is TRBV5-6; a weak D match, TRBD1 (5 bases). The clonotype comes from a human donor with active COVID-19. The donor label of this sample is uncertain. As DNA, the CDR3 is TGTGCCAGCAGCTTGGCAGGGATTTCCTACGAGCAGTACTTC. Its translation is CASSLAGISYEQYF.